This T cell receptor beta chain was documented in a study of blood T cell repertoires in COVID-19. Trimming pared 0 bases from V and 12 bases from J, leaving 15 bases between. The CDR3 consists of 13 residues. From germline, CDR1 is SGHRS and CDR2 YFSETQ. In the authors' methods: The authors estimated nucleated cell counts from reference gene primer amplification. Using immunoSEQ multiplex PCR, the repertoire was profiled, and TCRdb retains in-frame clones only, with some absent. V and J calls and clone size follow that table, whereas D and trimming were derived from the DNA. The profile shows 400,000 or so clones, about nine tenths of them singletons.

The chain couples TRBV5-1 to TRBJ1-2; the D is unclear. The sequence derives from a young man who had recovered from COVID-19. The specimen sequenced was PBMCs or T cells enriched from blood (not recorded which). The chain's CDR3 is CASSLGLREEDTF. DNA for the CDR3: TGCGCCAGCAGCTTGGGATTGCGGGAGGAGGACACCTTC.